Below, 11 T cell receptor beta chains from the same sample are listed, as sequenced in a study of identical twins. TCRdb used MiXCR to reprocess the 5' RACE reads, holding one entry per CDR3 protein. The table includes about 700,000 distinct CDR3 sequences, more than 6.5% detected once. These same data were also listed under a study on yellow fever vaccine responses in identical twins.

Input material: PBMCs. Source of these receptors: a woman between 18 and 29 years old in good health.

The CDR3 DNA reads TGTGCCAGCAGTCCTCCCCTCTCGGGAGGAAACACCGGGGAGCTGTTTTTT. It yields the protein CASSPPLSGGNTGELFF. The chain has TRBV12-3 or TRBV12-4 and TRBJ2-2; TRBD2 matches at 7 bases. With V trimmed by 5 bases and J by 2 bases, 11 bases remained unmatched. This CDR3 contains 17 residues.

This clonotype turned up a few times. The gene calls are TRBV6-2 or TRBV6-3 and TRBJ2-1; weak D call: TRBD1 (6 bases). CDR3 length equals 18 residues. Trimming shortened V by 1 base and J by 1 base, and 17 bases separated the two germline ends. Germline V lookup: CDR1 MNHEY, CDR2 SVGEGT. The CDR3 spells CASSYWGPADASYNEQFF. The CDR3 DNA follows: TGTGCCAGCAGTTACTGGGGGCCGGCAGATGCTTCCTACAATGAGCAGTTCTTC.

This clonotype has more than one count but fewer than ten. V is TRBV10-3 and J is TRBJ2-7; 8 bases fit TRBD1. The CDR3 totals 15 residues. V dropped 3 bases and J dropped 5; count of bases not matched to a gene: 9. Germline V gene sequence: CDR1 ENHRY, CDR2 SYGVKD. CDR3 sequence: CAISDFPVTGDEQYF. DNA for the CDR3: TGTGCCATCAGTGACTTCCCAGTGACAGGGGACGAGCAGTACTTC.

V and J are TRBV7-2 and TRBJ2-3, with D perhaps TRBD1 (6 bases). This CDR3 has 14 residues. CDR1 SGHTA and CDR2 FQGNSA come from the germline V gene. V gave up 3 bases and J gave up 8 bases, with 15 bases separating them. The CDR3 nucleotides are TGTGCCAGCAGCTTTGACCCGATAGGGGGTACGCAGTATTTT. Translated, it gives CASSFDPIGGTQYF.

The V and J genes are TRBV6-1 and TRBJ1-5; 7 nucleotides agree with TRBD1. With 0 bases clipped from V and 5 bases from J, the junction kept 4 bases outside the gene matches. Germline V gives CDR1 MNHNS, CDR2 SASEGT. The CDR3 is made up of 15 amino acids. The CDR3 spells CASSEAGGFDQPQHF. CDR3 DNA sequence: TGTGCCAGCAGTGAAGCAGGGGGCTTTGATCAGCCCCAGCATTTT.

Only a few counts were recorded for this clonotype. V gene TRBV29-1 combines with J gene TRBJ2-7; perhaps TRBD2 as D (5 bases). The V end was cut by 7 bases, the J end by 4 bases, with 17 bases between. The germline V gene encodes CDR1 SQVTM and CDR2 ANQGSEA. This CDR3 has 13 amino acids. DNA for the CDR3: TGCAGCGCCGTTGCGGGTATGGGGTACGAGCAGTACTTC. Its translation is CSAVAGMGYEQYF.

This clonotype was counted only a few times. The chain carries TRBV28 and TRBJ1-5; 8 positions match TRBD1. After removal of 6 bases from V and 10 bases from J, the junction contained 11 bases not matched to a gene. The CDR3 covers 14 residues. The germline V gene encodes CDR1 MDHEN and CDR2 SYDVKM. The CDR3 reads CASRGTGKAYPQHF. In DNA form, the CDR3 reads TGTGCCAGCAGGGGGACAGGAAAGGCCTATCCCCAGCATTTT.

V usage is TRBV20-1 and J usage is TRBJ2-5, with D tentatively TRBD1 (5 bases). V was trimmed by 1 base and J by 1 base, leaving 10 bases between them. The CDR3 contains 14 residues. Germline V CDR1 and CDR2: DFQATT, SNEGSKA (reference sequence). The CDR3 region has the DNA TGCAGTGCTAGAGCCCGACAGAGCCAAGAGACCCAGTACTTC. Translating gives CSARARQSQETQYF.

The chain is built from TRBV5-1 and TRBJ2-3; 12 nucleotides agree with TRBD2. The ends lost 0 bases at V and 4 bases at J; junction bases unmatched: 9. The CDR3 totals 18 residues. Per germline, CDR1 SGHRS and CDR2 YFSETQ. The CDR3 loop is CASSLGPSGGARADTQYF. The CDR3 DNA sequence: TGCGCCAGCAGCTTGGGCCCTAGCGGGGGGGCCAGGGCAGATACGCAGTATTTT.

The V gene is TRBV7-2, the J gene TRBJ1-1; weak D call: TRBD1 (5 bases). Germline-derived CDR1 and CDR2 are SGHTA and FQGNSA. The V end was cut by 7 bases, the J end by 6 bases, with 15 bases between. The CDR3 length is 13 residues. CDR3 residues: CASTGRGKAEAFF. DNA of the CDR3: TGTGCCAGCACAGGGCGCGGGAAGGCTGAAGCTTTCTTT. Variable domain in full (rest from reference TRBV7-2 and TRBJ1-1): GAGVSQSPSNKVTEKGKDVELRCDPISGHTALYWYRQSLGQGLEFLIYFQGNSAPDKSGLPSDRFSAERTGGSVSTLTIQRTQQEDSAVYLCASTGRGKAEAFFGQGTRLTVV.

CDR3 in amino acids: CASSQDLMDNEQFF. CDR3 DNA: TGTGCCAGCAGCCAAGATCTAATGGACAATGAGCAGTTCTTC. The chain carries TRBV14 and TRBJ2-1, with D uncertain. V lost 0 bases and J 5 bases, leaving 8 bases between the germline ends. This CDR3 has 14 amino acids. The germline CDR1 and CDR2 sequences are SGHDN and FVKESK.